This record covers a single T cell receptor (beta chain). No antigen is known for it. These data are taken from a study of early T cells in non-severe SARS-CoV-2 infection. Points from the study as a whole: Missing private and CD4 specificities, VDJdb matching favored anti-spike CD8 responses.

Trimming shortened V by 3 bases and J by 1 base, and 10 bases separated the two germline ends. This CDR3 is built from 14 residues. Per the germline V gene, CDR1 is SGHVS and CDR2 is FQNEAQ. In the library, individual cDNA molecules carried attached unique molecular identifiers. Each CDR3 protein is one row after TCRdb ran MiXCR on the 5' RACE reads. The table has under 65,000 distinct CDR3 sequences, under 15% seen once. The source is an adult who was a healthcare worker with PCR-confirmed SARS-CoV-2 infection or an uninfected control (not recorded which). V is TRBV7-8 and J is TRBJ2-7; a possible D gene is TRBD1 (5 bases). Sequenced sample: whole blood. CDR3 protein: CASSFRRQSYEQYF. The DNA of the CDR3 is TGTGCCAGCAGCTTCAGGCGACAGTCCTACGAGCAGTACTTC.